This T cell receptor (beta chain) was sequenced for a study of circulating and synovial CD4+ cells in juvenile arthritis. Study-wide findings and caveats: Overlap with synovium rose as more T cells were sequenced. Traditional Vbeta family usage analysis missed the pathogenic-like versus bulk difference. Bulk blood CD4 repertoires were more diverse than these.

To note about this clone: Its specificity is not known.

Generated by immunoSEQ multiplex PCR, the TCRdb table keeps only in-frame clones and is missing some. Here the sample spans 25,000 to 35,000 clones, 93% being singletons. CDR1 and CDR2 (germline): SGHRS, YFSETQ. CDR3 length: 15 residues. V lost 3 bases to trimming and J lost 4 bases, with 16 bases between them. The chain is built from TRBV5-1 and TRBJ1-1; possibly TRBD1 for D (5 bases). Sequencing input: CD4+ T cells from blood. The source of this sequence is a human donor with juvenile idiopathic arthritis. CDR3 amino acids: CASSSGPGRGTEAFF. CDR3 nucleotides: TGCGCCAGCAGCTCCGGACCAGGGAGGGGCACTGAAGCTTTCTTT.